This TCR beta chain appears in the sequencing data of a study of T cell responses to AZD1222 COVID-19 vaccine. The CDR3 runs to 14 residues. The V gene's germline CDR1 is SGHRS and CDR2 YFSETQ. V was trimmed by 3 bases and J by 0 bases, leaving 9 bases between them. Libraries were prepared by immunoSEQ multiplex PCR; TCRdb keeps only in-frame clonotypes and omits some of them. The table lists 150,000 or so clones, about nine tenths of them singletons, with 18% in the top ten. Here the sequenced sample was peripheral blood, taken on day 0 of AZD1222 vaccination. The V and J genes are TRBV5-1 and TRBJ1-1; perhaps TRBD1 as D (5 bases). The TCR was taken from an adult in good health. The DNA for the CDR3 is TGCGCCAGCAGCTCAGGGCTAATGAACACTGAAGCTTTCTTT. Protein product: CASSSGLMNTEAFF.